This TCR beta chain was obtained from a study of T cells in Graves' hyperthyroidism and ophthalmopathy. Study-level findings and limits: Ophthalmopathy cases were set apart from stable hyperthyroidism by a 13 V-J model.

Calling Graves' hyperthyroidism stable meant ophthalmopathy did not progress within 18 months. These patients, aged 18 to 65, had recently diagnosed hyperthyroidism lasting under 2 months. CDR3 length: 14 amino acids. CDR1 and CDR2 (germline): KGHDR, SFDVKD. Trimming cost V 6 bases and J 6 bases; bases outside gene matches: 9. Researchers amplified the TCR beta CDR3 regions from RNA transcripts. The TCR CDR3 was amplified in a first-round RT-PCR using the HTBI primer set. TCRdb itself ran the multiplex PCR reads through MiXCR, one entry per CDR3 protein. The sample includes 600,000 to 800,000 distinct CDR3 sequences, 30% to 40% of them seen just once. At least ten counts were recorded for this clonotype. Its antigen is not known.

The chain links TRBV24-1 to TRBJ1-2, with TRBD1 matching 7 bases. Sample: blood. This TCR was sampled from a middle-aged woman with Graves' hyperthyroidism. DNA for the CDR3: TGTGCCACCAGTCCATCGGGCAGGGGGGATGGCTACACCTTC. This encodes CATSPSGRGDGYTF.